The clone carrying this T cell receptor (beta chain) occurred a few times. In the original analysis: Amplification from reference gene primers served as the basis for estimated nucleated cell counts. Libraries were prepared by immunoSEQ multiplex PCR; TCRdb keeps only in-frame clonotypes and omits some of them. D and trimming come from the DNA, and the V and J calls and clone size come from that table. The repertoire holds about 390,000 clones, with 85% to 90% as singletons. Participants' own reports of clinical history determined their cohort assignment. The data derive from a study of blood T cell repertoires in COVID-19. In the study overall: From the United States, Italy and Spain came samples of acute and convalescent COVID-19.

The length of the CDR3 is 15 residues. Germline CDR1 SGDLS, CDR2 YYNGEE. Trimming cost V 4 bases and J 1 base, with 13 bases left between them. The sequenced sample consisted of PBMCs or T cells enriched from blood (not recorded which). The chain combines TRBV9 with TRBJ2-3, with D possibly matching TRBD2 (6 bases). This TCR was recovered from a woman in her fifties or sixties who had recovered from COVID-19. CDR3 in amino acids: CASSKGLSRTDTQYF. CDR3 DNA: TGTGCCAGCAGCAAAGGACTATCCCGCACAGATACGCAGTATTTT.